The next 3 T cell receptor beta chains were all read from a single sample in a study of blood T cell repertoires in COVID-19. Assay: immunoSEQ multiplex PCR; the TCRdb copy retains only in-frame clones and omits some. This sample has about 260,000 clones, with roughly 80% found just once. Material: peripheral blood. Receptors were obtained from a man aged 60 to 75 who had recovered from COVID-19.

The J gene is TRBJ2-2, the V gene TRBV5-1, with a possible D match to TRBD1 (6 bases). This CDR3 region has 16 residues. The V gene's germline CDR1 is SGHRS and CDR2 YFSETQ. The ends were cut back, 0 bases at V and 4 bases at J, with 13 bases in the middle. The CDR3, as DNA: TGCGCCAGCAGCTTGGCTTTGGGGGCCGGCACCGGGGAGCTGTTTTTT. Protein sequence: CASSLALGAGTGELFF.

This chain uses TRBV30 with TRBJ2-3, with 7 bases lining up with TRBD2. CDR1 and CDR2 (germline): GTSNPN, SVGIG (reference sequence). The CDR3 extends over 14 amino acids. V lost 8 bases, J lost 1 base, and 9 bases stayed unmatched. CDR3: CATSSGTGTDTQYF. CDR3 sequence (DNA): TGTGCCACCTCAAGCGGGACGGGCACAGATACGCAGTATTTT.

CDR3 region: CASSRGGSSQETQYF. The CDR3 DNA reads as TGTGCCAGCAGCCGGGGGGGCAGCTCACAAGAGACCCAGTACTTC. The rearrangement uses TRBV5-4 and TRBJ2-5; 8 positions match TRBD2. The CDR3 loop spans 15 amino acids. In germline, CDR1 is SGHNT, CDR2 YYREEE (reference sequence). V shed 4 bases, J shed 2 bases, and the junction held 7 bases outside the gene matches.